The 6 T cell receptor beta chains reported below all come from one sample, sequenced in a study of blood T cell repertoires in COVID-19. Data came from immunoSEQ multiplex PCR; TCRdb stores just in-frame clones and leaves some out. The data hold 150,000 to 200,000 clones, with around nine tenths observed a single time. The sequencing input was peripheral blood. The receptors derive from a human donor in a cohort sampled during active COVID-19.

The rearrangement links TRBV6-2 or TRBV6-3 to TRBJ2-7, with 8 bases aligning to TRBD2. With V trimmed by 4 bases and J by 3 bases, 5 bases remained unmatched. The CDR3 length is 14 residues. The germline V gene has CDR1 MNHEY and CDR2 SVGEGT. In DNA, the CDR3 is TGTGCCAGCAGTTCCAGCGGGGGTATCTACGAGCAGTACTTC. This encodes CASSSSGGIYEQYF.

The CDR3 spells CASSQERGQLAGYNEQFF. DNA for the CDR3: TGCGCCAGCAGCCAAGAACGGGGCCAACTAGCGGGTTACAATGAGCAGTTCTTC. The rearrangement links TRBV4-1 to TRBJ2-1; 9 bases are shared with TRBD2. The germline gives CDR1 MGHRA, CDR2 YSYEKL. V shed 0 bases and J 4 bases; nucleotides not matched to a gene: 10. CDR3 length: 18 amino acids.

This chain links TRBV6-5 with TRBJ1-2, with D perhaps TRBD1 (5 bases). The V end lost 1 base, the J end lost 0 bases, and 9 bases lay between the germline ends. Germline V gene lookup returns CDR1 MNHEY and CDR2 SVGAGI. The CDR3 runs 15 residues. DNA for the CDR3: TGTGCCAGCAGTTACTATGACAGAGCTAACTATGGCTACACCTTC. It encodes CASSYYDRANYGYTF.

This clone was recorded only once. CDR3 protein: CASSLGDSITYEQYF. The CDR3 DNA reads as TGTGCCAGCAGCTTGGGGGACAGTATAACCTACGAGCAGTACTTC. The gene calls are TRBV5-8 and TRBJ2-7; 7 bases are shared with TRBD1. There are 15 residues in the CDR3. V gave up 0 bases and J gave up 2 bases; unmatched junction bases: 5. The germline CDR1 and CDR2 sequences are SGHTS and YDEGEE.

The chain uses TRBV10-3 and TRBJ1-6; 7 bases match TRBD1. In germline, CDR1 is ENHRY, CDR2 SYGVKD. The junction had 8 bases not matched to a gene; V was cut back by 9 bases and J by 9 bases. The length of the CDR3 is 13 residues. CDR3 coding DNA: TGTGCCATTTCACAGGGGTATGGTTCACCCCTCCACTTT. Its protein is CAISQGYGSPLHF.

CDR3: CASSFSPAGAASGQFF. The DNA of the CDR3 is TGTGCCAGCAGCTTCAGCCCAGCGGGAGCCGCGAGTGGGCAGTTCTTC. V gene TRBV7-2 combines with J gene TRBJ2-1; 8 bases are a match to TRBD2. The CDR3 totals 16 residues. Germline V gene lookup returns CDR1 SGHTA and CDR2 FQGNSA. The ends lost 3 bases at V and 12 bases at J; junction bases unmatched: 16.